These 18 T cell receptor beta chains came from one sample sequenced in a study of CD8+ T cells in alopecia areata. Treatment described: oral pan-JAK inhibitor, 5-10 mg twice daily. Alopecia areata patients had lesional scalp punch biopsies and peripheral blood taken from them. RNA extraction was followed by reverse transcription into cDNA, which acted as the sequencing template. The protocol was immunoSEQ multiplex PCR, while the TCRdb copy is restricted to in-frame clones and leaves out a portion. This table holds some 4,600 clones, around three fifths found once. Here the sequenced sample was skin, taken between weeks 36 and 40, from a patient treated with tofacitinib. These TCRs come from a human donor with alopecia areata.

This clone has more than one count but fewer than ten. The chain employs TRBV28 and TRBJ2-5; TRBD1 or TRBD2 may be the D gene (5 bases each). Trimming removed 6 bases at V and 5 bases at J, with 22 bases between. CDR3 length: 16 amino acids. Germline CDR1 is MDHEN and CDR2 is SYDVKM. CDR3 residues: CASSPPGRRVGETQYF. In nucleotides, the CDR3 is TGTGCCAGCAGCCCGCCGGGACGCCGGGTGGGGGAGACCCAGTACTTC.

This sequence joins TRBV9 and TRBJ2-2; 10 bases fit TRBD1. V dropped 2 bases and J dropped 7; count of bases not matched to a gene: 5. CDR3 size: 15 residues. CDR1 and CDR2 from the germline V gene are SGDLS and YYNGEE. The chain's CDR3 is CASSVKTGGGGELFF. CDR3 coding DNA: TGTGCCAGCAGCGTCAAGACAGGGGGCGGCGGGGAGCTGTTTTTT.

The DNA for the CDR3 is TGTGCCAGCAGTTACTCGAGGGGGGGCCAATGGGAGACCCAGTACTTC. Encoded protein: CASSYSRGGQWETQYF. The rearrangement links TRBV6-5 to TRBJ2-5; D possibly corresponds to TRBD2 (7 bases). The CDR3 covers 16 residues. Germline lookup yields CDR1 MNHEY and CDR2 SVGAGI. V was shortened by 0 bases and J by 5 bases, with 16 bases between the two germline ends.

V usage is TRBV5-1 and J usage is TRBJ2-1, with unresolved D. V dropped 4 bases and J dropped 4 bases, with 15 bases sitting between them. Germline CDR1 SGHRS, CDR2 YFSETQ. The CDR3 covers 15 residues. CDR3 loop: CASSPLGLSYNEQFF. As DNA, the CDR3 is TGCGCCAGCAGCCCGTTGGGTTTATCGTACAATGAGCAGTTCTTC.

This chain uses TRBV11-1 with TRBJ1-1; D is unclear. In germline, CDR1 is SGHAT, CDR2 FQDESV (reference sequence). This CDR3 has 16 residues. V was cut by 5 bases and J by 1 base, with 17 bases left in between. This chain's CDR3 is CASSLGKREANTEAFF. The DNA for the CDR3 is TGTGCCAGCAGCCTCGGAAAGAGGGAGGCGAACACTGAAGCTTTCTTT. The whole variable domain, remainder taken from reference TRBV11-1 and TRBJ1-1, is EAEVAQSPRYKITEKSQAVAFWCDPISGHATLYWYRQILGQGPELLVQFQDESVVDDSQLPKDRFSAERLKGVDSTLKIQPAELGDSAMYLCASSLGKREANTEAFFGQGTRLTVV.

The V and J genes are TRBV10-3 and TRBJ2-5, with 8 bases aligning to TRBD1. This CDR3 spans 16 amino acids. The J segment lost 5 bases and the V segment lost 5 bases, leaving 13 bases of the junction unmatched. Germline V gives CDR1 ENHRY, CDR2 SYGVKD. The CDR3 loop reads CAISRTGNQWQETQYF. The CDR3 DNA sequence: TGTGCCATCAGTAGGACAGGGAATCAATGGCAGGAGACCCAGTACTTC.

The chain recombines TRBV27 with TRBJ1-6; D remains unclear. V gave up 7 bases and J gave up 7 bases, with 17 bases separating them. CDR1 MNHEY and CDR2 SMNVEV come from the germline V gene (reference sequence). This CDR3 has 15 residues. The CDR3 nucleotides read TGTGCCAGCACCACCCCACGGGTCCTGAATTCACCCCTCCACTTT. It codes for CASTTPRVLNSPLHF.

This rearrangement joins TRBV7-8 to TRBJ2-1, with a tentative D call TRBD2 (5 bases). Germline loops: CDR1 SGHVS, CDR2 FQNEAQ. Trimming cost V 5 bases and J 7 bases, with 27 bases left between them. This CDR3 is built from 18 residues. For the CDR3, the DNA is TGTGCCAGCAGCGTAGTCTCACAGATGGGAGAGCTGAGAAATGAGCAGTTCTTC. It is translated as CASSVVSQMGELRNEQFF.

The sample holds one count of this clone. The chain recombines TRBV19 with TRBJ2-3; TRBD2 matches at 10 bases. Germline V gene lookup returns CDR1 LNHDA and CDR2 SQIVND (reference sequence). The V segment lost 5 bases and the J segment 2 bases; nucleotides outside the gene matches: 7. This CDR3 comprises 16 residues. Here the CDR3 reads CASSRTTSGYTDTQYF. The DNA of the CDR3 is TGTGCCAGTAGTCGTACGACTAGCGGGTACACAGATACGCAGTATTTT. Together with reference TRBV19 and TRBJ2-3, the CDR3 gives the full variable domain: DGGITQSPKYLFRKEGQNVTLSCEQNLNHDAMYWYRQDPGQGLRLIYYSQIVNDFQKGDIAEGYSVSREKKESFPLTVTSAQKNPTAFYLCASSRTTSGYTDTQYFGPGTRLTVL.

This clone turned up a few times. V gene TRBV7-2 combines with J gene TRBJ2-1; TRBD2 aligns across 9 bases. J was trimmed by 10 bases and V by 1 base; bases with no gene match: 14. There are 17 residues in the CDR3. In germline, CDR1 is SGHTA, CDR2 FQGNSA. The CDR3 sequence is CASSLVSRLAGPSEQFF. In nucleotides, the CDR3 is TGTGCCAGCAGCTTAGTGTCGAGGCTAGCGGGACCTTCGGAGCAGTTCTTC.

CDR3 protein: CASIPGFLGVNQPQHF. DNA for the CDR3: TGTGCCAGCATTCCGGGCTTCCTGGGGGTCAATCAGCCCCAGCATTTT. This chain links TRBV28 with TRBJ1-5; D possibly corresponds to TRBD1 (5 bases). The CDR3 has 16 residues. V was cut by 7 bases and J by 3 bases, with 19 bases left in between. In germline, CDR1 is MDHEN, CDR2 SYDVKM. The full variable domain, completed using reference TRBV28 and TRBJ1-5, is DVKVTQSSRYLVKRTGEKVFLECVQDMDHENMFWYRQDPGLGLRLIYFSYDVKMKEKGDIPEGYSVSREKKERFSLILESASTNQTSMYLCASIPGFLGVNQPQHFGDGTRLSIL.

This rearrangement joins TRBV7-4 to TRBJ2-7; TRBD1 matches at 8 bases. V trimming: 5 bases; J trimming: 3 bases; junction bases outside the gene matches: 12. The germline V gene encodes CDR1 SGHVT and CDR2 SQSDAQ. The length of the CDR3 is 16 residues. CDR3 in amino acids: CASSPRQGWAFYEQYF. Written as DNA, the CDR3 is TGTGCCAGCAGCCCCCGACAGGGGTGGGCATTCTACGAGCAGTACTTC.

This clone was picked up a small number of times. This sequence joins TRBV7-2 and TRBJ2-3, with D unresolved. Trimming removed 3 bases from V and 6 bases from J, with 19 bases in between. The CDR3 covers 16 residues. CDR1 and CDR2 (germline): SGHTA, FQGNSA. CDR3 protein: CASSFRPDIQMDTQYF. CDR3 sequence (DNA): TGTGCCAGCAGCTTTCGCCCAGACATTCAAATGGATACGCAGTATTTT.

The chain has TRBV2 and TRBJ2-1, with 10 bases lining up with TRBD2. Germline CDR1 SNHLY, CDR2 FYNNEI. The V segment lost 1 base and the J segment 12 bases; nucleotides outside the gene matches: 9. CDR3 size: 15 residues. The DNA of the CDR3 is TGTGCCAGCAGTGAAGAAGGGACTAGCGACTCTCGGCAGTTCTTC. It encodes CASSEEGTSDSRQFF.

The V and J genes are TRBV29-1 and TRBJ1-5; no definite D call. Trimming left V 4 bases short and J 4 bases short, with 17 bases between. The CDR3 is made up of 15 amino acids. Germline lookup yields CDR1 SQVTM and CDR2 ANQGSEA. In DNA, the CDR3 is TGCAGCGTTGCCGACGGAGTCTTGGGGAATCAGCCCCAGCATTTT. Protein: CSVADGVLGNQPQHF.

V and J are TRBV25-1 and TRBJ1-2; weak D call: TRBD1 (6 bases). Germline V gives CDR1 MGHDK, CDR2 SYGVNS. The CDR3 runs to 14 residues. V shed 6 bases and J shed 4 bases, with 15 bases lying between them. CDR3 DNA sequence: TGTGCCAGCAGCGGAGCAGGGGAGACCTATGGCTACACCTTC. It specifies CASSGAGETYGYTF.

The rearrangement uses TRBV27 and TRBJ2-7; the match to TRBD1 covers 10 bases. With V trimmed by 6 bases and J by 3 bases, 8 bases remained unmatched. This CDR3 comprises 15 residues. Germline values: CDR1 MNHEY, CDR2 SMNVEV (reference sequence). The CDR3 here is CASSLPGQGIYEQYF. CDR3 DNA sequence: TGTGCCAGCAGCCTCCCGGGACAGGGGATCTACGAGCAGTACTTC.

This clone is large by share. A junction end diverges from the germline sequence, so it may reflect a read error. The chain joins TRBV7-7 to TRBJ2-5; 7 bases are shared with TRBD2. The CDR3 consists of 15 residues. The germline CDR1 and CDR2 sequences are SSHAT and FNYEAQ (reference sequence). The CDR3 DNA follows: TGTGCTAGCAGCCCCATCCAGGGAGGGCAAGAGACCCAGTACTTC. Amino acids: CASSPIQGGQETQYF.